The clone carrying this T cell receptor (beta chain) was detected many times. The record originates from a study of T cells in Graves' hyperthyroidism and ophthalmopathy. TCR beta CDR3 sequences were amplified from RNA transcripts. The primer set for the first-round RT-PCR of the TCR CDR3 was HTBI. TCRdb ran MiXCR on the multiplex PCR reads and lists one entry per CDR3 protein. Found here are about 350,000 distinct CDR3 sequences, 15% to 20% of them singletons; the top ten hold about 16%. Sequencing used blood. This clonotype was sampled from a woman in her 40s with Graves' ophthalmopathy.

DNA of the CDR3: TGTGCCAGCAGCCCTGGGACATTGATGAACACTGAAGCTTTCTTT. This translates into CASSPGTLMNTEAFF. V is TRBV5-6 and J is TRBJ1-1; possible D gene TRBD1, 6 bases. This CDR3 is 15 amino acids long. V was cut by 4 bases and J by 0 bases, with 13 bases left in between. CDR1 is SGHDT, CDR2 YYEEEE, per germline.